This T cell receptor (beta chain) was obtained from a study of T cell responses to AZD1222 COVID-19 vaccine. The overall study: Pooled in the analysis were second doses at about 4 or about 12 weeks.

Some clones are missing from TCRdb's copy, which holds only in-frame ones; the method was immunoSEQ multiplex PCR. The sample carries 65,000 to 95,000 clones, approximately 84% recorded once. V lost 8 bases and J 5 bases, leaving 15 bases between the germline ends. Per the germline V gene, CDR1 is SGHAT and CDR2 is FQNNGV. The CDR3 consists of 13 residues. This rearrangement joins TRBV11-2 to TRBJ1-2; D possibly corresponds to TRBD1 (5 bases). The sequenced sample was peripheral blood, obtained on day 0 of AZD1222 vaccination. This TCR derives from an adult in good health. CDR3 loop: CASSRDSQYGYTF. The DNA of the CDR3 is TGTGCCAGCTCCCGAGACAGTCAATATGGCTACACCTTC.